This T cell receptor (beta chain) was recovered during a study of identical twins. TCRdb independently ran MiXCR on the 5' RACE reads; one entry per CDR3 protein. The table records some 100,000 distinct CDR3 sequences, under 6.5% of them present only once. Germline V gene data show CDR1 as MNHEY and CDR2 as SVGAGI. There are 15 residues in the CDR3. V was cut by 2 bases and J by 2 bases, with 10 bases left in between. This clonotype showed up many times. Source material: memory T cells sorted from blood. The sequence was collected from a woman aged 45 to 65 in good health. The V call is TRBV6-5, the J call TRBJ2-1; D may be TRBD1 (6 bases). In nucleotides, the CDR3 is TGTGCCAGCAGTTACGAAGGGGGTGCCTACAATGAGCAGTTCTTC. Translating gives CASSYEGGAYNEQFF.